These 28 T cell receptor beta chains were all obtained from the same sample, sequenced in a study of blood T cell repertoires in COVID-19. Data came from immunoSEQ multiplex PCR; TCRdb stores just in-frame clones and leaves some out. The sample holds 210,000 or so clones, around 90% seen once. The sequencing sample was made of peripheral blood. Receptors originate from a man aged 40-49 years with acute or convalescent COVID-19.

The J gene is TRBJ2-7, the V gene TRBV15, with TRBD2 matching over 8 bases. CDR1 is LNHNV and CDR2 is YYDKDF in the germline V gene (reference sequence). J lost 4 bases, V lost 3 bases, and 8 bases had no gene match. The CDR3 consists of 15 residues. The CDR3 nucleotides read TGTGCCACCAGCAGGGGTGTAGCGGGGAATTACGAGCAGTACTTC. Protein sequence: CATSRGVAGNYEQYF.

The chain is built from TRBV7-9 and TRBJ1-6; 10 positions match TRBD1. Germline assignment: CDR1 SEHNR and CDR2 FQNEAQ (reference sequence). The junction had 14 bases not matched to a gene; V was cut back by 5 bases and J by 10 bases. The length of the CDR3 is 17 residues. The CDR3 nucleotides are TGTGCCAGCAGCGTACAACCCCTCGGGACAGGGGACTCACCCCTCCACTTT. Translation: CASSVQPLGTGDSPLHF.

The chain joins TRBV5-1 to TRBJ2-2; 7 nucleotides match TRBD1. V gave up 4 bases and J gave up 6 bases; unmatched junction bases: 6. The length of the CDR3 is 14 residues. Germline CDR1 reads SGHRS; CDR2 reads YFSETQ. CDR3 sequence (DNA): TGCGCCAGCAGCGACAGGGTATGGTCCGGGGAGCTGTTTTTT. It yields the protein CASSDRVWSGELFF.

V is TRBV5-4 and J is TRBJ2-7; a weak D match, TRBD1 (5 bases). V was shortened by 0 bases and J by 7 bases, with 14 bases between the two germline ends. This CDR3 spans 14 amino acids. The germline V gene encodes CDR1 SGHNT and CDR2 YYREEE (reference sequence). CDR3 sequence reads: CASSLEAGSREQYF. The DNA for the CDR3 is TGTGCCAGCAGCTTGGAAGCAGGGTCCAGGGAGCAGTACTTC.

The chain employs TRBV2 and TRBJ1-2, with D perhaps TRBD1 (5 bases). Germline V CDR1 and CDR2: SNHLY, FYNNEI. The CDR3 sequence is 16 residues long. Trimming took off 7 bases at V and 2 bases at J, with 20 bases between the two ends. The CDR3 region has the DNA TGTGCCAGCACCTCGTGGGGACTGCCAGCGAACTATGGCTACACCTTC. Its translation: CASTSWGLPANYGYTF.

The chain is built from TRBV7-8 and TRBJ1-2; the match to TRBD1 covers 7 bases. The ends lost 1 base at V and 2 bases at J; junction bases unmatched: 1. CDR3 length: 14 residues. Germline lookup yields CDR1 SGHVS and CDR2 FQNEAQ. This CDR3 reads CASSLGDRNYGYTF. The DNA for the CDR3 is TGTGCCAGCAGCTTAGGGGACAGAAACTATGGCTACACCTTC.

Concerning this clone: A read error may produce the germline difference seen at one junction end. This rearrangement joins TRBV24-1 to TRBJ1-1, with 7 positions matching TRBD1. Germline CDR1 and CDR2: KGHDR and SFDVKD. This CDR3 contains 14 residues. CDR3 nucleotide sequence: TGTGCCACCAGCCCAACCGTCCGGGACAGAATCCCCACCTTT. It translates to CATSPTVRDRIPTF.

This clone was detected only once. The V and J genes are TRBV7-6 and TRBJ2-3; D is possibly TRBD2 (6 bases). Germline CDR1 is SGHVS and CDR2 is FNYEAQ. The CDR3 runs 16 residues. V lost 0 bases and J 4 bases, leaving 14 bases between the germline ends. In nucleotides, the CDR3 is TGTGCCAGCAGCTTAGCGTTCGGCGGGGTACCAGATACGCAGTATTTT. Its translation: CASSLAFGGVPDTQYF.

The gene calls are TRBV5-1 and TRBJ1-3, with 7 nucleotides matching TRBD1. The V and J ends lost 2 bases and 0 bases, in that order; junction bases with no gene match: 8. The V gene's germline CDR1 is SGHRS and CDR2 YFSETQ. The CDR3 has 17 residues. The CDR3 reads CASSFMGQKDSGNTIYF. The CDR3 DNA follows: TGCGCCAGCAGCTTCATGGGACAGAAAGACTCTGGAAACACCATATATTTT.

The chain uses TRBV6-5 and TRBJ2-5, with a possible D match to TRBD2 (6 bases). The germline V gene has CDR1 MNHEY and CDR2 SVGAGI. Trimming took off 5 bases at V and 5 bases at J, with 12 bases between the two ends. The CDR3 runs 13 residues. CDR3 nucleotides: TGTGCCAGCAGTACCGGGGGTGGGGAGACCCAGTACTTC. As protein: CASSTGGGETQYF.

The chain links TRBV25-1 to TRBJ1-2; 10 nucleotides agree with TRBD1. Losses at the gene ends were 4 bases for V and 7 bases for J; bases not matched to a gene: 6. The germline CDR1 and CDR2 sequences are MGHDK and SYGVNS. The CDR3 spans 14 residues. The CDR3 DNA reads TGTGCCAGCAGTGTGACAGGGGGCCGTGGTGGCTACACCTTC. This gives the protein CASSVTGGRGGYTF.

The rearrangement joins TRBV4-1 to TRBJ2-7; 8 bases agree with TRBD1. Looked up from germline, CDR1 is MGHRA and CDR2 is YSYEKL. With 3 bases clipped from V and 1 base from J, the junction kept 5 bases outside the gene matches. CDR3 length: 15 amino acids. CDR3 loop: CASSHGQGGSYEQYF. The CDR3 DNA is TGCGCCAGCAGCCACGGACAGGGCGGATCCTACGAGCAGTACTTC.

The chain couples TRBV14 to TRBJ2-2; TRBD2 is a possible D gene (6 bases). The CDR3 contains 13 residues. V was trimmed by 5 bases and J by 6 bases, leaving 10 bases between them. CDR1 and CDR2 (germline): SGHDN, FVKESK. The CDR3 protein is CASSSGRAGELFF. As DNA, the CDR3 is TGTGCCAGCAGCAGCGGGCGGGCCGGGGAGCTGTTTTTT.

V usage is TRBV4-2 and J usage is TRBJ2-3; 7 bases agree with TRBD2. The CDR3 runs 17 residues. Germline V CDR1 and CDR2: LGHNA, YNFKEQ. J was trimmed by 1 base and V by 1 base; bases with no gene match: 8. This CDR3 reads CASSQGRGRGGTDTQYF. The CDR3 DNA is TGTGCCAGCAGCCAAGGCCGGGGCCGGGGGGGCACAGATACGCAGTATTTT.

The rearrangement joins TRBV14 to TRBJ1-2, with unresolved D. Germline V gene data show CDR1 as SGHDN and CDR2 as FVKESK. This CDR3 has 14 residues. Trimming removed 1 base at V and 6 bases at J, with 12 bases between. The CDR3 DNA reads TGTGCCAGCAGCCAAGTGGCCTGGGCTGATGGCTACACCTTC. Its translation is CASSQVAWADGYTF. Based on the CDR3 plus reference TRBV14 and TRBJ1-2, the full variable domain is EAGVTQFPSHSVIEKGQTVTLRCDPISGHDNLYWYRRVMGKEIKFLLHFVKESKQDESGMPNNRFLAERTGGTYSTLKVQPAELEDSGVYFCASSQVAWADGYTFGSGTRLTVV.

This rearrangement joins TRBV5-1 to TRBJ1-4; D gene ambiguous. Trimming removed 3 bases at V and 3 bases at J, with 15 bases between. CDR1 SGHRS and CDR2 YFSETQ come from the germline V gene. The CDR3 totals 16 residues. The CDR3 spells CASSYDPVGANEKLFF. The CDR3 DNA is TGCGCCAGCAGCTACGATCCTGTGGGAGCTAATGAAAAACTGTTTTTT.

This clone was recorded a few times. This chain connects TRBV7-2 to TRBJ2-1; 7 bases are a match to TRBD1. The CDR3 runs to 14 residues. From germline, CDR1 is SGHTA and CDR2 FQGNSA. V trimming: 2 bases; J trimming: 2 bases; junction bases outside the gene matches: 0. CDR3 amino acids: CASSLQGAYNEQFF. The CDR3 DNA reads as TGTGCCAGCAGCTTACAGGGGGCCTACAATGAGCAGTTCTTC.

The DNA for the CDR3 is TGTGCCAGCTCACCACGTGCGACAGGGGAAGAGACCCAGTACTTC. This encodes CASSPRATGEETQYF. The chain carries TRBV18 and TRBJ2-5; TRBD1 matches 8 bases. The CDR3 contains 15 residues. In germline, CDR1 is KGHSH, CDR2 LQKENI. V lost 1 base to trimming and J lost 3 bases; unmatched junction nucleotides: 4.

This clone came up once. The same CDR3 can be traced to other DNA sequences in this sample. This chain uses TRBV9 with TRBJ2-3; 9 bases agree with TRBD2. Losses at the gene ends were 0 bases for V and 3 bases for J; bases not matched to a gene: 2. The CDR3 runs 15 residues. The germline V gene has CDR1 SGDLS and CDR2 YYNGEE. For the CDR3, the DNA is TGTGCCAGCAGCGTAGAAGCGGGGGGTACAGATACGCAGTATTTT. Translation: CASSVEAGGTDTQYF.

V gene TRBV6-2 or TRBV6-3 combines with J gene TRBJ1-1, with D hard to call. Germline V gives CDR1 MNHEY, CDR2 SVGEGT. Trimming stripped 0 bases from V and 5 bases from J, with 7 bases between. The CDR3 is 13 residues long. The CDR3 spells CASSYSIPTEAFF. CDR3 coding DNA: TGTGCCAGCAGTTACTCCATCCCAACTGAAGCTTTCTTT.

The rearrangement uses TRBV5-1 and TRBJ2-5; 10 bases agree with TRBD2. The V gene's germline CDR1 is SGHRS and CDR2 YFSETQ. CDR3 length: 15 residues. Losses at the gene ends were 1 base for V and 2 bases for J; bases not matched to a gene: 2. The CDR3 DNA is TGCGCCAGCAGCTTGAGCGGGGGGGCACAAGAGACCCAGTACTTC. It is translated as CASSLSGGAQETQYF.

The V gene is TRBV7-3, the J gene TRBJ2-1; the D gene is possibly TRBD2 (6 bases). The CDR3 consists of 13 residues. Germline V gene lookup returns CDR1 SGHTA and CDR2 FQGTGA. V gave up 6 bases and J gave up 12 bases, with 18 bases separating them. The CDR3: CASSLTQGLGQFF. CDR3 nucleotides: TGTGCCAGCAGTCTAACTCAGGGACTGGGGCAGTTCTTC.

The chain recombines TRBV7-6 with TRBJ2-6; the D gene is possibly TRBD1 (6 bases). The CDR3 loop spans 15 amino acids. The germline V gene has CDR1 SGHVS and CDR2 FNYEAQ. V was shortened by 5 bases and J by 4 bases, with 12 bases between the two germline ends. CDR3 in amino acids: CASSQTGTGANVLTF. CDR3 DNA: TGTGCCAGCAGCCAAACAGGGACCGGGGCCAACGTCCTGACTTTC.

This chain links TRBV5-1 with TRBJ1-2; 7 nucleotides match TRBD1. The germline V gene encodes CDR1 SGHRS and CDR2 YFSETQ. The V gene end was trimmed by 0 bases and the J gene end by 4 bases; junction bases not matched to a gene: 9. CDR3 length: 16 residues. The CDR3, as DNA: TGCGCCAGCAGCTTGGGAGAAGGGGGCGCCCCCTATGGCTACACCTTC. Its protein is CASSLGEGGAPYGYTF. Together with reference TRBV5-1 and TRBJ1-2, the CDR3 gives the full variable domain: KAGVTQTPRYLIKTRGQQVTLSCSPISGHRSVSWYQQTPGQGLQFLFEYFSETQRNKGNFPGRFSGRQFSNSRSEMNVSTLELGDSALYLCASSLGEGGAPYGYTFGSGTRLTVV.

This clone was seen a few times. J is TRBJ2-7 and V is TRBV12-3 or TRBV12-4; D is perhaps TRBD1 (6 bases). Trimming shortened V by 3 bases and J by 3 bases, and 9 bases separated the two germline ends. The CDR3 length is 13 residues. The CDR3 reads CASSLARGYEQYF. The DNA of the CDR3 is TGTGCCAGCAGTTTGGCCAGGGGCTACGAGCAGTACTTC.

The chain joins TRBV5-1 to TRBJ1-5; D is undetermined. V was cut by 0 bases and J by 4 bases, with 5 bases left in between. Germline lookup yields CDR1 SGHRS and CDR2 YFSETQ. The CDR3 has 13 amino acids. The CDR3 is CASSLAGNQPQHF. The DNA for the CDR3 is TGCGCCAGCAGCTTGGCGGGGAATCAGCCCCAGCATTTT.

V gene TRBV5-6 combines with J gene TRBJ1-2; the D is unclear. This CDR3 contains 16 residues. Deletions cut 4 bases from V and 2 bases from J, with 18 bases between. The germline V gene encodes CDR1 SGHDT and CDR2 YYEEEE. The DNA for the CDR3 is TGTGCCAGCAGCCCTTCCCTATCCGGTGAGAACTATGGCTACACCTTC. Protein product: CASSPSLSGENYGYTF.

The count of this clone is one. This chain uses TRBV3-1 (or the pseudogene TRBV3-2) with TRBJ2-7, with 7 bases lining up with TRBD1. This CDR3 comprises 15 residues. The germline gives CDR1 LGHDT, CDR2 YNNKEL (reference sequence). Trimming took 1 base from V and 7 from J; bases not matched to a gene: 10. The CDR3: CASSQGVPGGSEQYF. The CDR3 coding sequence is TGTGCCAGCAGCCAAGGAGTTCCAGGGGGAAGTGAGCAGTACTTC.